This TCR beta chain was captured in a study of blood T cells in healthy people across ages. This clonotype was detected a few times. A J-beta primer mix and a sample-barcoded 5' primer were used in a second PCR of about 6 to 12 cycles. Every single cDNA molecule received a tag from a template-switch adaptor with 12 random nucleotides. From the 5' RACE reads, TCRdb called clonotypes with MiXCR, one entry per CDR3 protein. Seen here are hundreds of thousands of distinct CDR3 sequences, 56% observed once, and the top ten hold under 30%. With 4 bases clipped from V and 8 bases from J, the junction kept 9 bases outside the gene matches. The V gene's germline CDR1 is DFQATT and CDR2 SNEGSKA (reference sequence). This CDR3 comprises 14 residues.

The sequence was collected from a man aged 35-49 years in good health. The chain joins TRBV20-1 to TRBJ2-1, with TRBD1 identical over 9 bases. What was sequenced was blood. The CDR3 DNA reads TGCAGTGCTACTTCCGGGACAGGGAGGTATGAGCAGTTCTTC. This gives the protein CSATSGTGRYEQFF.